What follows are 14 T cell receptor beta chains derived from one specimen sequenced in a study of cytomegalovirus exposure and HLA in healthy donors. The PCR employed 60 Vbeta primers together with 13 Jbeta primers. The table came from immunoSEQ multiplex PCR; TCRdb's copy has only in-frame clones and leaves some out. The repertoire holds about 130,000 clones, with roughly 84% as singletons. The material sequenced was PBMCs. All receptors come from a man over 45 in good health and CMV-seronegative.

The chain recombines TRBV19 with TRBJ1-6, with D uncertain. V lost 5 bases and J 15 bases, leaving 17 bases between the germline ends. This CDR3 spans 13 amino acids. Germline CDR1 reads LNHDA; CDR2 reads SQIVND (reference sequence). CDR3 sequence (DNA): TGTGCCAGTAGTGAAACGCGAGGGATTGTCCTCCACTTT. It encodes CASSETRGIVLHF.

The chain uses TRBV5-1 and TRBJ1-2; no definite D call. V lost 0 bases and J 7 bases, leaving 19 bases between the germline ends. CDR1 is SGHRS and CDR2 is YFSETQ in the germline V gene. The CDR3 is 16 amino acids. DNA of the CDR3: TGCGCCAGCAGCTTGGCCCTCATTGGGGAGGCAGGTGGCTACACCTTC. Protein: CASSLALIGEAGGYTF.

The chain recombines TRBV7-9 with TRBJ2-1; 8 bases are a match to TRBD2. The V segment lost 5 bases and the J segment 7 bases; nucleotides outside the gene matches: 4. Germline values: CDR1 SEHNR, CDR2 FQNEAQ (reference sequence). The CDR3 totals 13 residues. This chain's CDR3 is CASSPSGGNEQFF. Written as DNA, the CDR3 is TGTGCCAGCAGCCCAAGCGGGGGTAATGAGCAGTTCTTC.

This clone showed up just once. This chain links TRBV27 with TRBJ1-2; D is unresolved. Germline CDR1 is MNHEY and CDR2 is SMNVEV (reference sequence). The CDR3 length is 13 residues. Trimming took 5 bases from V and 8 from J, leaving 15 bases between them. CDR3 sequence reads: CASSAANRRGYTF. In DNA form, the CDR3 reads TGTGCCAGCAGTGCGGCAAATCGGCGGGGCTACACCTTC.

V is TRBV30 and J is TRBJ1-3, with TRBD1 as a possible D gene (6 bases). V lost 3 bases and J lost 0, with 15 bases in between. Germline CDR1 GTSNPN, CDR2 SVGIG (reference sequence). The CDR3 runs 16 residues. The CDR3 DNA reads as TGTGCCTGGAGCCGCGCCCAAGGGGGCTCTGGAAACACCATATATTTT. The encoded protein is CAWSRAQGGSGNTIYF.

The CDR3 loop is CASSGDTGGPQHF. CDR3 sequence (DNA): TGTGCCAGCAGCGGGGACACAGGTGGGCCCCAGCATTTT. This chain links TRBV7-9 with TRBJ1-5, with D perhaps TRBD1 (6 bases). The CDR3 spans 13 residues. Trimming cost V 5 bases and J 9 bases, with 14 bases left between them. Germline V gives CDR1 SEHNR, CDR2 FQNEAQ (reference sequence).

Concerning this clone itself: The junction departs from the called germline gene at one end, perhaps through a read error. The chain couples TRBV7-7 to TRBJ2-5, with D perhaps TRBD2 (5 bases). Germline-derived CDR1 and CDR2 are SSHAT and FNYEAQ (reference sequence). The CDR3 totals 13 residues. The CDR3 DNA sequence: TGTGCTAGCAGCCCCCGACTACAAGAGACCCAGTACTTC. Translating it yields CASSPRLQETQYF.

The genes are TRBV7-8 and TRBJ2-2, with 10 bases matching TRBD1. The germline V gene encodes CDR1 SGHVS and CDR2 FQNEAQ. The CDR3 covers 17 residues. Trimming cost V 5 bases and J 6 bases; bases outside gene matches: 12. The CDR3: CASSKGTGTGAPGELFF. The DNA for the CDR3 is TGTGCCAGCAGCAAGGGGACCGGGACAGGGGCCCCCGGGGAGCTGTTTTTT. The variable domain in full, with the rest retrieved from reference TRBV7-8 and TRBJ2-2, is GAGVSQSPRYKVAKRGQDVALRCDPISGHVSLFWYQQALGQGPEFLTYFQNEAQLDKSGLPSDRFFAERPEGSVSTLKIQRTQQEDSAVYLCASSKGTGTGAPGELFFGEGSRLTVL.

The rearrangement uses TRBV4-1 and TRBJ2-2, with 9 positions matching TRBD2. Germline-derived CDR1 and CDR2 are MGHRA and YSYEKL. V was pared by 4 bases and J by 5 bases, with 8 bases of the junction left unmatched. The CDR3 totals 16 residues. Written as DNA, the CDR3 is TGCGCCAGCAGCCTCTCTAGCGGGGACTATACCGGGGAGCTGTTTTTT. It encodes CASSLSSGDYTGELFF.

This clone was observed a handful of times. The chain is built from TRBV5-1 and TRBJ2-1; 10 bases fit TRBD1. The trim removed 6 bases at V and 8 bases at J, leaving 8 bases unmatched. CDR3 size: 14 residues. Germline V gives CDR1 SGHRS, CDR2 YFSETQ. CDR3: CASTVTGGSDEQFF. The CDR3 nucleotides read TGCGCCAGCACCGTGACAGGGGGCTCCGATGAGCAGTTCTTC.

The chain links TRBV5-8 to TRBJ2-7, with TRBD1 matching 7 bases. CDR1 SGHTS and CDR2 YDEGEE come from the germline V gene. The ends lost 3 bases at V and 5 bases at J; junction bases unmatched: 8. This CDR3 comprises 14 residues. CDR3: CASSWTGRTDEQYF. CDR3 nucleotide sequence: TGTGCCAGCAGCTGGACAGGTAGGACGGACGAGCAGTACTTC.

In its sample, this clone was seen a few times. V is TRBV6-5 and J is TRBJ2-3, with 7 bases identical to TRBD1. Trimming cost V 0 bases and J 5 bases; bases outside gene matches: 8. Germline CDR1 MNHEY, CDR2 SVGAGI. This CDR3 region has 16 residues. The CDR3 region has the DNA TGTGCCAGCAGTTACTCCGTCACAGGGGTCCTAGATACGCAGTATTTT. Its translation is CASSYSVTGVLDTQYF.

Comments on this clone: The junction departs from germline at one end; a sequencing error may be responsible. The rearrangement links TRBV19 to TRBJ1-2; D gene uncertain. The V gene's germline CDR1 is LNHDA and CDR2 SQIVND (reference sequence). CDR3 length equals 13 residues. CDR3 in amino acids: CASSSLDGGKQHF. The CDR3 DNA follows: TGTGCCAGTAGTTCTCTAGATGGCGGGAAACAACACTTC.

Only one count was recorded for this clone. V and J are TRBV6-4 and TRBJ2-2; D unclear. Per germline, CDR1 MRHNA and CDR2 SNTAGT. V lost 0 bases and J 4 bases, leaving 9 bases between the germline ends. This CDR3 contains 15 residues. The CDR3 DNA follows: TGTGCCAGCAGTGACTCGAGCGTAGTCACCGGGGAGCTGTTTTTT. This translates into CASSDSSVVTGELFF.